The 30 T cell receptor beta chains given below trace back to one sample, sequenced in a study of Graves' ophthalmopathy and Graves' hyperthyroidism. RNA transcripts were the source from which TCR beta CDR3 regions were amplified. First-round RT-PCR used HTBI primers; second-round multiplex PCR followed. TCRdb passed the multiplex PCR reads through MiXCR, listing each CDR3 protein once. The data show 600,000 to 700,000 distinct CDR3 sequences, roughly 41% seen once. The sequencing input was peripheral blood. These receptors were collected from an adult man with Graves' ophthalmopathy.

This clonotype has ten or more counts. The J gene is TRBJ1-2, the V gene TRBV10-2, with TRBD1 matching over 11 bases. Germline values: CDR1 WSHSY, CDR2 SAAADI. There are 14 residues in the CDR3. V was pared by 6 bases and J by 2 bases, with 2 bases of the junction left unmatched. The CDR3 spells CASSGQGANYGYTF. The CDR3 bases are TGCGCCAGCAGCGGACAGGGGGCCAACTATGGCTACACCTTC.

The chain has TRBV4-1 and TRBJ1-5; D unresolved. V was pared by 1 base and J by 0 bases, with 7 bases between. The CDR3 is made up of 15 amino acids. Germline V gives CDR1 MGHRA, CDR2 YSYEKL. Written as DNA, the CDR3 is TGCGCCAGCAGCCAAGCCTACATTAGCAATCAGCCCCAGCATTTT. Amino acid sequence: CASSQAYISNQPQHF.

This clonotype was seen only once. No conserved phenylalanine or tryptophan is present at the end of the CDR3, so a read error is the likely explanation. The V call is TRBV6-1, the J call TRBJ2-5; D ambiguous. This CDR3 has 14 amino acids. Germline CDR1 is MNHNS and CDR2 is SASEGT. The V gene lost 4 bases and the J gene lost 1 base, with 10 bases spanning the gap. The CDR3 nucleotides read TGTGCCAGCAGTGTCGGCCGAAGCCAAGAGACCCAGTACGTC. It is translated as CASSVGRSQETQYV.

This clonotype was counted many times. This chain uses TRBV6-5 with TRBJ1-2; D possibly corresponds to TRBD1 (5 bases). This CDR3 region has 14 residues. Trimming took off 0 bases at V and 4 bases at J, with 9 bases between the two ends. The germline V gene encodes CDR1 MNHEY and CDR2 SVGAGI. DNA for the CDR3: TGTGCCAGCAGTTACTCATTAAGGGGCTATGGCTACACCTTC. Translating it yields CASSYSLRGYGYTF.

This chain links TRBV7-9 with TRBJ2-2; 10 positions agree with TRBD1. In germline, CDR1 is SEHNR, CDR2 FQNEAQ (reference sequence). The CDR3 contains 20 residues. The junction had 13 bases not matched to a gene; V was cut back by 2 bases and J by 1 base. DNA of the CDR3: TGTGCCAGCAGCTTAAGAGAGCTGACAGGGGGCCATGGGAACACCGGGGAGCTGTTTTTT. Protein product: CASSLRELTGGHGNTGELFF.

This clonotype was seen ten or more times. The rearrangement joins TRBV2 to TRBJ2-7; 12 nucleotides align to TRBD1. V lost 6 bases, J lost 4 bases, and 4 bases stayed unmatched. The V gene's germline CDR1 is SNHLY and CDR2 FYNNEI. This CDR3 spans 14 amino acids. CDR3 sequence reads: CASRGTGGWYEQYF. CDR3 bases: TGTGCCAGCAGAGGGACAGGGGGCTGGTACGAGCAGTACTTC.

This chain connects TRBV2 to TRBJ1-4, with 7 bases that match TRBD1. The CDR3 has 13 residues. With V trimmed by 6 bases and J by 8 bases, 6 bases remained unmatched. Germline V gene data show CDR1 as SNHLY and CDR2 as FYNNEI. The CDR3 loop is CASRSDRREKLFF. DNA for the CDR3: TGTGCCAGCAGATCGGACAGGCGCGAAAAACTGTTTTTT.

V is TRBV2 and J is TRBJ2-7; a possible D gene is TRBD1 (6 bases). Deletions cut 5 bases from V and 9 bases from J, with 26 bases between. Germline V gene sequence: CDR1 SNHLY, CDR2 FYNNEI. The CDR3 covers 16 residues. The CDR3 here is CASSLGLQGYFQRQYF. The CDR3 DNA sequence: TGTGCCAGCAGTTTGGGTCTACAGGGATATTTCCAAAGGCAGTACTTC.

In this sample, this clonotype turned up many times. The chain recombines TRBV19 with TRBJ1-3; D not certain. V lost 7 bases and J lost 1, with 11 bases in between. The CDR3 runs to 14 residues. Germline loops: CDR1 LNHDA, CDR2 SQIVND (reference sequence). CDR3 bases: TGTGCCAGTACCCAGATGGGGTCTGGAAACACCATATATTTT. As protein: CASTQMGSGNTIYF.

This rearrangement joins TRBV2 to TRBJ1-1; D gene unclear. V dropped 6 bases and J dropped 5 bases, with 22 bases sitting between them. The CDR3 totals 16 residues. Looked up from germline, CDR1 is SNHLY and CDR2 is FYNNEI. CDR3: CASSQGRVLVRTEAFF. The CDR3, as DNA: TGTGCCAGCAGCCAAGGGAGGGTTCTAGTGCGAACTGAAGCTTTCTTT.

In this sample, this clonotype turned up many times. The J gene is TRBJ1-1, the V gene TRBV10-3, with 9 bases fitting TRBD1. Unmatched junction bases numbered 4, after V lost 4 bases and J lost 7 bases. The CDR3 is 13 residues long. CDR1 is ENHRY and CDR2 is SYGVKD in the germline V gene. CDR3 region: CAISGPGQGEAFF. The CDR3 region has the DNA TGTGCCATCAGTGGGCCGGGACAGGGTGAAGCTTTCTTT.

The rearrangement uses TRBV25-1 and TRBJ2-7; TRBD1 matches at 12 bases. V lost 8 bases and J lost 5; bases outside the gene matches: 13. Germline values: CDR1 MGHDK, CDR2 SYGVNS. The CDR3 loop spans 16 amino acids. CDR3 loop: CASSPLSGTGGHEQYF. In DNA, the CDR3 is TGTGCCAGCTCACCACTCTCCGGGACAGGGGGCCACGAGCAGTACTTC.

This clonotype occurred many times. The gene calls are TRBV9 and TRBJ1-3; perhaps TRBD1 as D (6 bases). This CDR3 comprises 16 residues. Germline V gene lookup returns CDR1 SGDLS and CDR2 YYNGEE. Trimming took off 0 bases at V and 2 bases at J, with 12 bases between the two ends. The CDR3 loop reads CASSVASQGPGNTIYF. CDR3 nucleotide sequence: TGTGCCAGCAGCGTAGCTTCACAGGGCCCTGGAAACACCATATATTTT. Using reference TRBV9 and TRBJ1-3 for the parts outside the CDR3, the full variable domain is DSGVTQTPKHLITATGQRVTLRCSPRSGDLSVYWYQQSLDQGLQFLIQYYNGEERAKGNILERFSAQQFPDLHSELNLSSLELGDSALYFCASSVASQGPGNTIYFGEGSWLTVV.

This clonotype was recorded at least ten times. The junction does not match germline at one end; this may be a read error. The rearrangement links TRBV19 to TRBJ2-5, with TRBD2 identical over 8 bases. Germline loops: CDR1 LNHDA, CDR2 SQIVND (reference sequence). The CDR3 runs 13 residues. The CDR3 reads CASSIAGQETQYF. In nucleotides, the CDR3 is TGTGCCAGTAGCATAGCGGGGCAAGAGACCCAGTACTTC.

This clonotype was detected only a few times. The chain couples TRBV4-3 to TRBJ2-6, with D perhaps TRBD2 (6 bases). The germline V gene has CDR1 LGHNA and CDR2 YSLEER. The CDR3 sequence is 15 residues long. V shed 2 bases and J shed 2 bases, with 7 bases lying between them. The CDR3 loop reads CASSQSGAGANVLTF. The CDR3 DNA follows: TGCGCCAGCAGCCAATCGGGGGCTGGGGCCAACGTCCTGACTTTC.

This chain connects TRBV7-8 to TRBJ2-2; the D gene is possibly TRBD2 (6 bases). Trimming removed 5 bases from V and 5 bases from J, with 15 bases in between. CDR1 and CDR2 (germline): SGHVS, FQNEAQ. This CDR3 contains 15 residues. The CDR3 region is CASSPGTLVTGELFF. CDR3 bases: TGTGCCAGCAGCCCCGGGACTCTCGTAACCGGGGAGCTGTTTTTT.

This chain joins TRBV7-8 and TRBJ2-7, with no clear D. The CDR3 loop spans 13 amino acids. V lost 5 bases and J lost 5, with 13 bases in between. Germline V gene lookup returns CDR1 SGHVS and CDR2 FQNEAQ. The CDR3 reads CASSLEWIHEQYF. CDR3 sequence (DNA): TGTGCCAGCAGCCTGGAATGGATCCACGAGCAGTACTTC.

This clonotype appeared once. The chain has TRBV3-1 and TRBJ2-7; either TRBD1 or TRBD2 may supply D (5 bases each). Germline CDR1 is LGHDT and CDR2 is YNNKEL (reference sequence). The CDR3 loop spans 17 amino acids. Trimming stripped 0 bases from V and 0 bases from J, with 15 bases between. In DNA, the CDR3 is TGTGCCAGCAGCCAAGACACGGGGACCACACTCTCCTACGAGCAGTACTTC. This translates into CASSQDTGTTLSYEQYF.

This clonotype was seen only a few times. V is TRBV12-5 and J is TRBJ1-2, with D perhaps matching TRBD1 (5 bases). Germline V gene sequence: CDR1 LGHNT, CDR2 FRNRAP. This CDR3 comprises 15 residues. Trimming stripped 0 bases from V and 0 bases from J, with 8 bases between. DNA for the CDR3: TGTGCTAGTGGTTTGGTTGGGGACTCTAACTATGGCTACACCTTC. Amino acids: CASGLVGDSNYGYTF. Full variable domain (rest looked up from reference TRBV12-5 and TRBJ1-2): DARVTQTPRHKVTEMGQEVTMRCQPILGHNTVFWYRQTMMQGLELLAYFRNRAPLDDSGMPKDRFSAEMPDATLATLKIQPSEPRDSAVYFCASGLVGDSNYGYTFGSGTRLTVV.

This clonotype was detected only a few times. V and J are TRBV6-5 and TRBJ1-3; tentative D call: TRBD1 (6 bases). The length of the CDR3 is 14 residues. Germline-derived CDR1 and CDR2 are MNHEY and SVGAGI. Trimming took off 5 bases at V and 5 bases at J, with 13 bases between the two ends. CDR3 sequence: CASSQGGVRNTIYF. As DNA, the CDR3 is TGTGCCAGCAGTCAAGGGGGTGTACGAAACACCATATATTTT.

This clonotype was detected once. This chain links TRBV2 with TRBJ1-2; D gene ambiguous. Germline V gene sequence: CDR1 SNHLY, CDR2 FYNNEI. The CDR3 is made up of 14 amino acids. The V and J ends lost 1 base and 7 bases respectively, with 13 bases between them. For the CDR3, the DNA is TGTGCCAGCAGTGAAGGGTTCATCAGGATTGGCTACACCTTC. This translates into CASSEGFIRIGYTF. The variable domain in full, with the rest retrieved from reference TRBV2 and TRBJ1-2, is EPEVTQTPSHQVTQMGQEVILRCVPISNHLYFYWYRQILGQKVEFLVSFYNNEISEKSEIFDDQFSVERPDGSNFTLKIRSTKLEDSAMYFCASSEGFIRIGYTFGSGTRLTVV.

This clonotype occurred many times. The chain joins TRBV20-1 to TRBJ2-5; either TRBD1 or TRBD2 may fit D (5 bases each). Germline values: CDR1 DFQATT, CDR2 SNEGSKA (reference sequence). The CDR3 is made up of 14 amino acids. Trimming shortened V by 0 bases and J by 0 bases, and 8 bases separated the two germline ends. The CDR3 loop reads CSARDGGHQETQYF. The CDR3, as DNA: TGCAGTGCTAGAGATGGGGGACACCAAGAGACCCAGTACTTC.

This clonotype was recorded a few times. This chain uses TRBV2 with TRBJ2-7, with D unresolved. Germline V lookup: CDR1 SNHLY, CDR2 FYNNEI. Trimming removed 0 bases from V and 2 bases from J, with 11 bases in between. The CDR3 has 15 amino acids. In DNA form, the CDR3 reads TGTGCCAGCAGTGAAGCGCTTCTCCGCCCCTACGAGCAGTACTTC. Its protein is CASSEALLRPYEQYF.

This clonotype appeared many times. The rearrangement links TRBV7-2 to TRBJ1-6; D remains unclear. The germline gives CDR1 SGHTA, CDR2 FQGNSA. The V end was cut by 4 bases, the J end by 10 bases, with 17 bases between. CDR3 size: 15 residues. DNA of the CDR3: TGTGCCAGCAGCTCCGGACCTAGGAATAGGTCACCCCTCCACTTT. Protein sequence: CASSSGPRNRSPLHF.

This chain links TRBV19 with TRBJ1-1; D perhaps matches TRBD1 (6 bases). V lost 6 bases and J lost 13, with 12 bases in between. Germline V gives CDR1 LNHDA, CDR2 SQIVND (reference sequence). The CDR3 is made up of 10 amino acids. This CDR3 is CASSPDSHFF. The CDR3 coding sequence is TGTGCCAGTAGCCCGGACAGTCATTTCTTT. The whole variable domain, filled in from reference TRBV19 and TRBJ1-1, reads DGGITQSPKYLFRKEGQNVTLSCEQNLNHDAMYWYRQDPGQGLRLIYYSQIVNDFQKGDIAEGYSVSREKKESFPLTVTSAQKNPTAFYLCASSPDSHFFGQGTRLTVV.

The V gene is TRBV10-3, the J gene TRBJ1-2, with D possibly matching TRBD1 (6 bases). Germline V gene lookup returns CDR1 ENHRY and CDR2 SYGVKD. The CDR3 totals 13 residues. Between the trimmed V and J ends, which lost 6 bases and 5 bases, there was a span of 13 bases. For the CDR3, the DNA is TGTGCCATCAGCTGGGACACTAGATATGGCTACACCTTC. Protein sequence: CAISWDTRYGYTF.

This clonotype came up many times. The chain employs TRBV2 and TRBJ2-7, with D perhaps TRBD1 (6 bases). This CDR3 contains 12 residues. Looked up from germline, CDR1 is SNHLY and CDR2 is FYNNEI. V shed 11 bases and J shed 0 bases, with 11 bases lying between them. The CDR3 nucleotides read TGTGCCTTTCAGACAGGCTCCTACGAGCAGTACTTC. This codes for CAFQTGSYEQYF.

This clonotype came up many times. The gene calls are TRBV12-3 or TRBV12-4 and TRBJ1-1; 9 positions agree with TRBD1. This CDR3 is 14 amino acids long. V gave up 5 bases and J gave up 4 bases; unmatched junction bases: 5. In DNA form, the CDR3 reads TGTGCCAGCAGTCAAGGACAGGGGAGCACTGAAGCTTTCTTT. Translating it yields CASSQGQGSTEAFF.

The DNA for the CDR3 is TGCAGCGTAAGTACCGGGACAGCCGGAGACGGGTTTTTT. Translated: CSVSTGTAGDGFF. The chain carries TRBV29-1 and TRBJ1-4; 7 bases are a match to TRBD1. V gave up 6 bases and J gave up 16 bases; unmatched junction bases: 17. CDR1 and CDR2 from the germline V gene are SQVTM and ANQGSEA. The CDR3 length is 13 residues.

The rearrangement links TRBV24-1 to TRBJ2-7; D might be TRBD1 or TRBD2, each matching 5 bases. CDR3 length: 13 residues. Germline assignment: CDR1 KGHDR and CDR2 SFDVKD. Trimming removed 11 bases from V and 6 bases from J, with 19 bases in between. In nucleotides, the CDR3 is TGTGCCAGCAGAGGGACCGGGGAGCGCGAGCAGTACTTC. The encoded protein is CASRGTGEREQYF.